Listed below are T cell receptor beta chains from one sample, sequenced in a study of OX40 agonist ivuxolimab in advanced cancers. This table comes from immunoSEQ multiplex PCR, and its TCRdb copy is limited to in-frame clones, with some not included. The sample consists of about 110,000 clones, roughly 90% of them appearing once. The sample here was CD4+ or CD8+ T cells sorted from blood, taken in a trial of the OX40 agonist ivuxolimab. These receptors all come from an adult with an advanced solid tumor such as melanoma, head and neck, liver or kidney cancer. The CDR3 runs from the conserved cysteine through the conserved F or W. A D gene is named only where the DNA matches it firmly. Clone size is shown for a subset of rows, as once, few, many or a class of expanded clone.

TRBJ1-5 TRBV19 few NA CASSIGVWGNQPQHF TGTGCCAGTAGTATTGGCGTTTGGGGGAATCAGCCCCAGCATTTT
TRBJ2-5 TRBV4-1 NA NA CASSQVAGETQYF TGCGCCAGCAGCCAAGTGGCGGGAGAGACCCAGTACTTC
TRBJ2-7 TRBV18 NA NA CASSPPSGREQYF TGTGCCAGCTCACCACCGTCCGGGCGCGAGCAGTACTTC
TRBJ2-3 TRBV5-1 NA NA CASSFPQGGDTQYF TGCGCCAGCAGCTTCCCGCAGGGAGGAGATACGCAGTATTTT
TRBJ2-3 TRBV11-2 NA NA CASSLQQGPDTQYF TGTGCCAGCAGTCTCCAACAGGGCCCAGATACGCAGTATTTT
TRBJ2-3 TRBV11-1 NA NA CASSLALSTAEGADTQYF TGTGCCAGCAGCCTCGCCCTTTCCACAGCGGAGGGCGCAGATACGCAGTATTTT
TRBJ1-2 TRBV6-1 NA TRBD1 CASSARTGERVGGYTF TGTGCCAGCAGTGCCCGGACAGGGGAAAGGGTTGGGGGCTACACCTTC
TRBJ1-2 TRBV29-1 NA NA CSVESSNYGYTF TGCAGCGTTGAAAGCAGTAACTATGGCTACACCTTC
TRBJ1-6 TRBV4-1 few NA CASSQAGSRYNSPLHF TGCGCCAGCAGCCAGGCAGGGAGCCGCTATAATTCACCCCTCCACTTT
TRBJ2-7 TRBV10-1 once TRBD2 CASSESAGRVFEQYF TGCGCCAGCAGTGAGTCGGCAGGGAGGGTCTTCGAGCAGTACTTC
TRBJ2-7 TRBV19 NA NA CASSMGRDYEQYF TGTGCCAGTAGTATGGGAAGGGACTACGAGCAGTACTTC
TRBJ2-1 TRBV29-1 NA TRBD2 CSVVRSSGWDNEQFF TGCAGCGTTGTGCGGTCTAGCGGTTGGGACAATGAGCAGTTCTTC
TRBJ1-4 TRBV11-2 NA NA CASSLGGGGASNEKLFF TGTGCCAGCAGCTTAGGAGGCGGGGGGGCCTCTAATGAAAAACTGTTTTTT
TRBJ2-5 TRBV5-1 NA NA CASSLRTGVETQYF TGCGCCAGCAGCTTGAGAACGGGGGTTGAGACCCAGTACTTC
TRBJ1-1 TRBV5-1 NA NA CASSLGVQLGTEAFF TGCGCCAGCAGCTTGGGAGTTCAGCTCGGGACTGAAGCTTTCTTT
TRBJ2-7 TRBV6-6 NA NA CASSYGLAEYEQYF TGTGCCAGCAGTTACGGTTTAGCGGAATACGAGCAGTACTTC
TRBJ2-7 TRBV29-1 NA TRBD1 CSVGRSRGGPYEQYF TGCAGCGTTGGGAGGAGTAGAGGGGGCCCCTACGAGCAGTACTTC
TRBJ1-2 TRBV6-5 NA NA CASSYLGKENYGYTF TGTGCCAGCAGTTACTTGGGGAAGGAAAACTATGGCTACACCTTC
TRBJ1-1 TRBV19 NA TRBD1 CASSILTGSEAFF TGTGCCAGTAGTATCCTGACAGGGTCTGAAGCTTTCTTT
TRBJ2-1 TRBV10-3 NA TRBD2 CAIRGTTTADEQFF TGTGCCATCAGAGGGACTACAACAGCGGATGAGCAGTTCTTC
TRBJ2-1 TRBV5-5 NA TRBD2 CASSAAGTDYNEQFF TGTGCCAGCAGCGCAGCGGGGACGGACTACAATGAGCAGTTCTTC
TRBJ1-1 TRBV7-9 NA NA CASSLGAQNTEAFF TGTGCCAGCAGCTTAGGGGCCCAGAACACTGAAGCTTTCTTT
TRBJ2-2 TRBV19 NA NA CASSIQGTGELFF TGTGCCAGTAGTATTCAGGGCACCGGGGAGCTGTTTTTT
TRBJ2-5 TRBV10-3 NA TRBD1 CAISGATGEETQYF TGTGCCATCAGTGGCGCCACAGGGGAAGAGACCCAGTACTTC
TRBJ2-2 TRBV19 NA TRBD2 CASTTGGANTGELFF TGTGCCAGTACGACGGGGGGAGCGAACACCGGGGAGCTGTTTTTT
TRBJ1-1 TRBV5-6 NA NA CASSLIGGNTEAFF TGTGCCAGCAGCTTGATCGGGGGAAACACTGAAGCTTTCTTT
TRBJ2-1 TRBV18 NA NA CASSRGEASMTFF TGTGCCAGCTCACGGGGGGAGGCCTCTATGACGTTCTTC
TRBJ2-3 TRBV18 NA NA CASSPLLWDTQYF TGTGCCAGCTCACCGCTTCTTTGGGATACGCAGTATTTT
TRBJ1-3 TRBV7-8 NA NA CASSREGRQSSGNTIYF TGTGCCAGTAGCCGAGAGGGACGGCAGAGCTCTGGAAACACCATATATTTT
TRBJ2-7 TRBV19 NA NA CASSMVAGQPYEQYF TGTGCCAGTAGTATGGTGGCGGGACAGCCCTACGAGCAGTACTTC
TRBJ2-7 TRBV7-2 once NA CASSSDYRDHEQYF TGTGCCAGCAGCTCCGACTACAGGGACCACGAGCAGTACTTC
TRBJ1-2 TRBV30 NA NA CAWSLDSGYTF TGTGCCTGGAGTCTAGACTCGGGCTACACCTTC
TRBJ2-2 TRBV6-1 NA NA CASSPGYGELFF TGTGCCAGCAGTCCAGGGTACGGGGAGCTGTTTTTT
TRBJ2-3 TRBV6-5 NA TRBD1 CASSLRQGGRDTQYF TGTGCCAGCAGTTTAAGACAGGGGGGTAGAGATACGCAGTATTTT
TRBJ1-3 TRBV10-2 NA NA CASSVEASGNTIYF TGCGCCAGCAGTGTCGAGGCATCTGGAAACACCATATATTTT
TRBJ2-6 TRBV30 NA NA CASRVWGPGANVLTF TGTGCCAGCCGGGTTTGGGGGCCTGGGGCCAACGTCCTGACTTTC
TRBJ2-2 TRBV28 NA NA CASSLAQSNTGELFF TGTGCCAGCAGTTTAGCACAATCGAACACCGGGGAGCTGTTTTTT